The 4 T cell receptor beta chains given below trace back to one sample, sequenced in a study of radiotherapy plus CTLA-4 blockade in lung cancer. The data were produced by immunoSEQ multiplex PCR, yet TCRdb's version contains in-frame clones alone and is incomplete. The sample carries approximately 40,000 clones, 80% to 90% recorded once. The sequences come from peripheral blood, collected from a patient treated with radiotherapy plus ipilimumab. These receptors were obtained from a human donor with non-small cell lung cancer whose response to radiotherapy plus ipilimumab could not be evaluated.

The genes are TRBV28 and TRBJ2-2; 8 nucleotides agree with TRBD2. Per germline, CDR1 MDHEN and CDR2 SYDVKM. The CDR3 sequence is 12 residues long. After removal of 7 bases from V and 5 bases from J, the junction contained 0 bases not matched to a gene. CDR3 loop: CASKRGTGELFF. Written as DNA, the CDR3 is TGTGCCAGCAAGCGGGGGACCGGGGAGCTGTTTTTT. Together with reference TRBV28 and TRBJ2-2, the CDR3 gives the full variable domain: DVKVTQSSRYLVKRTGEKVFLECVQDMDHENMFWYRQDPGLGLRLIYFSYDVKMKEKGDIPEGYSVSREKKERFSLILESASTNQTSMYLCASKRGTGELFFGEGSRLTVL.

Only a few counts were recorded for this clone. The chain employs TRBV5-1 and TRBJ1-2, with 11 nucleotides matching TRBD1. Losses at the gene ends were 4 bases for V and 6 bases for J; bases not matched to a gene: 5. Germline-derived CDR1 and CDR2 are SGHRS and YFSETQ. This CDR3 is built from 14 residues. In nucleotides, the CDR3 is TGCGCCAGCAGCAGGGACAGGGGGGAGGATGGCTACACCTTC. Protein product: CASSRDRGEDGYTF. Full variable domain (rest looked up from reference TRBV5-1 and TRBJ1-2): KAGVTQTPRYLIKTRGQQVTLSCSPISGHRSVSWYQQTPGQGLQFLFEYFSETQRNKGNFPGRFSGRQFSNSRSEMNVSTLELGDSALYLCASSRDRGEDGYTFGSGTRLTVV.

CDR3 amino acids: CSVGTTGFNYGYTF. CDR3 nucleotides: TGCAGCGTTGGGACGACAGGGTTTAACTATGGCTACACCTTC. This chain connects TRBV29-1 to TRBJ1-2; TRBD1 matches at 7 bases. The junction had 6 bases not matched to a gene; V was cut back by 4 bases and J by 1 base. Germline CDR1 and CDR2: SQVTM and ANQGSEA. The CDR3 covers 14 residues. The full variable domain, with the rest looked up from reference TRBV29-1 and TRBJ1-2, is SAVISQKPSRDICQRGTSLTIQCQVDSQVTMMFWYRQQPGQSLTLIATANQGSEATYESGFVIDKFPISRPNLTFSTLTVSNMSPEDSSIYLCSVGTTGFNYGYTFGSGTRLTVV.

The chain links TRBV11-2 to TRBJ1-3; weak D call: TRBD1 (6 bases). The germline V and J ends were trimmed by 2 bases and 0 bases, with 8 bases remaining between them. The CDR3 extends over 15 amino acids. The germline CDR1 and CDR2 sequences are SGHAT and FQNNGV. CDR3 amino acids: CASSLNRASGNTIYF. The CDR3 DNA follows: TGTGCCAGCAGCTTAAACAGGGCCTCTGGAAACACCATATATTTT.